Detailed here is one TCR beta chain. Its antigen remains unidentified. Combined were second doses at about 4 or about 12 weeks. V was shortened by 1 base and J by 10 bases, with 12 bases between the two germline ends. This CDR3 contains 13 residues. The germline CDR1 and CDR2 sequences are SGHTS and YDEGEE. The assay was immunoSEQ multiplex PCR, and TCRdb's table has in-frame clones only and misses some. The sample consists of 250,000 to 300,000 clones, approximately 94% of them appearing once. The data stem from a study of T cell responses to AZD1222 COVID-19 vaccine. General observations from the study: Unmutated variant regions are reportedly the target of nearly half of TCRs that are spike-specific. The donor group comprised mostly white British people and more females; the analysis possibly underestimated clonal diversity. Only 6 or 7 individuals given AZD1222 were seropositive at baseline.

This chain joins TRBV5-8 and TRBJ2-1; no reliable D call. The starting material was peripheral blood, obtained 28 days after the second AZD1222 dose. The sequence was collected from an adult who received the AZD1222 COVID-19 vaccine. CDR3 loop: CASSLTPMGEQFF. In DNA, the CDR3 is TGTGCCAGCAGCTTGACACCTATGGGAGAGCAGTTCTTC.